Reported below is one TCR beta chain. This specimen belongs to a study of shared clonotypes between healthy human individuals. Clones were read by immunoSEQ multiplex PCR, and TCRdb kept only the in-frame ones, dropping some. The sample holds about 680,000 clones, under 95% seen once. Germline V gene sequence: CDR1 MDHEN, CDR2 SYDVKM. Between the trimmed V and J ends, which lost 10 bases and 3 bases, there was a span of 15 bases. The CDR3 consists of 13 residues. Naive CD8 cells lacked CD45RO and underwent positive selection for CCR7, leaving out terminally differentiated effector memory CD45RA+ cells.

The material sequenced was naive CD8+ T cells sorted from blood. This chain connects TRBV28 to TRBJ1-1; tentative D call: TRBD1 (5 bases). This receptor was identified in a man aged 30-40 years in good health. The DNA for the CDR3 is TGTGCCACTTCCCCCGGGGGGGACACTGAAGCTTTCTTT. Amino acid sequence: CATSPGGDTEAFF.